This record concerns one T cell receptor (beta chain) sequence. What it binds is unknown. The germline gives CDR1 LNHDA, CDR2 SQIVND (reference sequence). Trimming left V 6 bases short and J 6 bases short, with 9 bases between. This CDR3 is 12 amino acids long. Use of 60 Vbeta and 13 Jbeta primers characterized the PCR. Profiled with immunoSEQ multiplex PCR; TCRdb holds only in-frame clones, not every one. The sample lists about 130,000 clones, 72% occurring once. These data originate in a study of cytomegalovirus exposure and HLA in healthy donors. Study-level findings and limits: Later analysis found that TCR beta chains associated with HLA were more clonally expanded than other, equally common chains. Under in vitro conditions, a few CMV-associated chains were confirmed as specific for CMV antigens. The majority of CMV-associated TCR beta chains were reported as apparently HLA-restricted in a later analysis. Productive status was seen about 87% or about 30% of the time for most TCR beta V segments in an earlier analysis.

Sequenced: PBMCs. The sequence derives from a man aged 45-65 years in good health and CMV-seropositive. V gene TRBV19 combines with J gene TRBJ2-1, with TRBD1 as a possible D gene (5 bases). Written as DNA, the CDR3 is TGTGCCAGTAGGATTCAGGGCAATGAGCAGTTCTTC. Translated: CASRIQGNEQFF. The full variable domain, with the rest looked up from reference TRBV19 and TRBJ2-1, is DGGITQSPKYLFRKEGQNVTLSCEQNLNHDAMYWYRQDPGQGLRLIYYSQIVNDFQKGDIAEGYSVSREKKESFPLTVTSAQKNPTAFYLCASRIQGNEQFFGPGTRLTVL.